A single sample is the source of the 5 T cell receptor beta chains below, sequenced in a study of blood T cell repertoires in COVID-19. Method: immunoSEQ multiplex PCR; TCRdb's copy keeps in-frame clones and lacks some. The sample contains fewer than 350,000 clones, roughly 90% of which appear only once. The sequencing sample was made of PBMCs or T cells enriched from blood (not recorded which). The receptors were sampled from a woman between 40 and 50 years old who had recovered from COVID-19.

The chain links TRBV18 to TRBJ2-5; 11 bases fit TRBD2. J gave up 3 bases and V 5 bases, and 8 bases lay outside the gene matches. This CDR3 is built from 16 residues. The germline V gene encodes CDR1 KGHSH and CDR2 LQKENI. CDR3 nucleotide sequence: TGTGCCAGCTCATCTCAACTAGCGGGGGTAGAAGAGACCCAGTACTTC. It is translated as CASSSQLAGVEETQYF.

V usage is TRBV2 and J usage is TRBJ2-7, with D tentatively TRBD1 (6 bases). Germline V gene sequence: CDR1 SNHLY, CDR2 FYNNEI. Trimming removed 6 bases at V and 3 bases at J, with 9 bases between. This CDR3 comprises 12 residues. CDR3 amino acids: CASSWTDYEQYF. CDR3 nucleotides: TGTGCCAGCAGCTGGACAGACTACGAGCAGTACTTC. The full variable domain, in which reference TRBV2 and TRBJ2-7 provide the parts outside the CDR3, is EPEVTQTPSHQVTQMGQEVILRCVPISNHLYFYWYRQILGQKVEFLVSFYNNEISEKSEIFDDQFSVERPDGSNFTLKIRSTKLEDSAMYFCASSWTDYEQYFGPGTRLTVT.

The chain joins TRBV5-4 to TRBJ1-1; D uncertain. Looked up from germline, CDR1 is SGHNT and CDR2 is YYREEE (reference sequence). The CDR3 covers 14 residues. Trimming stripped 0 bases from V and 0 bases from J, with 6 bases between. The CDR3 here is CASSLDSLNTEAFF. As DNA, the CDR3 is TGTGCCAGCAGCTTGGACAGCCTGAACACTGAAGCTTTCTTT.

The chain employs TRBV19 and TRBJ2-1; D not certain. V lost 8 bases and J lost 0, with 8 bases in between. This CDR3 region has 13 residues. The germline CDR1 and CDR2 sequences are LNHDA and SQIVND (reference sequence). The CDR3 nucleotides read TGTGCCAGTGCGGTGAGCTCCTACAATGAGCAGTTCTTC. Encoded protein: CASAVSSYNEQFF. The full variable domain, in which reference TRBV19 and TRBJ2-1 provide the parts outside the CDR3, is DGGITQSPKYLFRKEGQNVTLSCEQNLNHDAMYWYRQDPGQGLRLIYYSQIVNDFQKGDIAEGYSVSREKKESFPLTVTSAQKNPTAFYLCASAVSSYNEQFFGPGTRLTVL.

The V gene is TRBV5-6, the J gene TRBJ2-7, with 8 positions matching TRBD2. CDR3 length: 14 residues. Trimming at V came to 2 bases and at J to 2 bases, leaving 3 bases not matched to a gene. CDR1 SGHDT and CDR2 YYEEEE come from the germline V gene. The CDR3, as DNA: TGTGCCAGCAGCTTTAGCGGGGCTGCCTACGAGCAGTACTTC. Translating gives CASSFSGAAYEQYF.